These T cell receptor beta chains were read from a single sample in a study of T cell repertoires in cytomegalovirus infection. Antigens for these TCRs are unknown. TCRdb passed the reads through MiXCR, listing each CDR3 protein once. The data show some 940,000 distinct CDR3 sequences, around a third seen once. The sequencing here drew on cultured CD8+ T cells from PBMCs, taken from culture after CMV antigen stimulation. The receptors here all came from a human donor in good health (CMV status not recorded). Some clones in this sample may be carry-over from other donors' samples. Each CDR3 is given with its conserved first and last residue. The order of the fields is CDR3 protein, CDR3 DNA, J gene, V gene, clone size, D gene. The D gene is left open where the match is weak. Size is omitted from some rows. Given values are once, few, many or a class for expanded clones.

cdr3_aa: CASSKTSGALTDTQYF
cdr3_nt: TGTGCCAGCAGCAAGACTAGCGGGGCACTCACAGATACGCAGTATTTT
j_call: TRBJ2-3
v_call: TRBV7-6
clone_size: -
d_call: TRBD2

cdr3_aa: CASSQDLTDGSGNTIYF
cdr3_nt: TGCGCCAGCAGCCAAGATCTAACGGATGGCTCTGGAAACACCATATATTTT
j_call: TRBJ1-3
v_call: TRBV4-3
clone_size: -
d_call: -

cdr3_aa: CASSSPPASGALTNTQYF
cdr3_nt: TGTGCCAGCAGCTCTCCCCCGGCAAGCGGGGCCCTCACGAATACGCAGTATTTT
j_call: TRBJ2-3
v_call: TRBV7-9
clone_size: -
d_call: TRBD2

cdr3_aa: CASSADRNEKLFF
cdr3_nt: TGTGCCAGCAGTGCAGACAGAAATGAAAAACTGTTTTTT
j_call: TRBJ1-4
v_call: TRBV12-3/TRBV12-4
clone_size: many
d_call: -

cdr3_aa: CASSRGQPRNTEAFF
cdr3_nt: TGTGCCAGCAGTAGGGGACAGCCGAGAAACACTGAAGCTTTCTTT
j_call: TRBJ1-1
v_call: TRBV27
clone_size: -
d_call: TRBD1

cdr3_aa: CASSLPDGYNEQFF
cdr3_nt: TGTGCCAGCAGCTTGCCCGACGGTTACAATGAGCAGTTCTTC
j_call: TRBJ2-1
v_call: TRBV7-9
clone_size: many
d_call: -

cdr3_aa: CASSPRPTDYGYTF
cdr3_nt: TGTGCCAGCAGCCCCCGACCGACAGACTATGGCTACACCTTC
j_call: TRBJ1-2
v_call: TRBV7-6
clone_size: few
d_call: -

cdr3_aa: CASSLVATGALAEAFF
cdr3_nt: TGTGCCAGCAGCTTAGTGGCGACAGGGGCTCTGGCTGAAGCTTTCTTT
j_call: TRBJ1-1
v_call: TRBV7-9
clone_size: -
d_call: TRBD1

cdr3_aa: CASSLGAGGAYNEQFF
cdr3_nt: TGTGCCAGCAGCTTAGGGGCCGGGGGGGCGTACAATGAGCAGTTCTTC
j_call: TRBJ2-1
v_call: TRBV7-8
clone_size: -
d_call: TRBD2

cdr3_aa: CAISTGANTGELFF
cdr3_nt: TGTGCCATCAGCACCGGGGCCAACACCGGGGAGCTGTTTTTT
j_call: TRBJ2-2
v_call: TRBV10-3
clone_size: -
d_call: -

cdr3_aa: CASSGGTQQETQYF
cdr3_nt: TGTGCCAGCAGCGGTGGGACGCAACAAGAGACCCAGTACTTC
j_call: TRBJ2-5
v_call: TRBV7-9
clone_size: -
d_call: -

cdr3_aa: CASSLVVSAEAFF
cdr3_nt: TGTGCCAGCAGCTTAGTTGTTTCAGCTGAAGCTTTCTTT
j_call: TRBJ1-1
v_call: TRBV7-8
clone_size: many
d_call: -

cdr3_aa: CASSRYRGRKTEAFF
cdr3_nt: TGTGCCAGCAGCCGATATAGGGGCCGGAAAACTGAAGCTTTCTTT
j_call: TRBJ1-1
v_call: TRBV5-6
clone_size: -
d_call: -

cdr3_aa: CASSRDRGANQRQHF
cdr3_nt: TGTGCCAGCAGTCGGGACAGGGGCGCAAATCAGCGCCAGCATTTT
j_call: TRBJ1-5
v_call: TRBV6-6
clone_size: -
d_call: TRBD1

cdr3_aa: CSVSSGQANEKLFF
cdr3_nt: TGCAGCGTTTCCTCGGGACAGGCAAATGAAAAACTGTTTTTT
j_call: TRBJ1-4
v_call: TRBV29-1
clone_size: few
d_call: TRBD1

cdr3_aa: CASSLARDGYTF
cdr3_nt: TGTGCCAGCAGCTTAGCCCGGGACGGCTACACCTTC
j_call: TRBJ1-2
v_call: TRBV7-9
clone_size: -
d_call: -

cdr3_aa: CASSRLPANYGYTF
cdr3_nt: TGTGCCAGCAGCCGACTACCGGCTAACTATGGCTACACCTTC
j_call: TRBJ1-2
v_call: TRBV7-9
clone_size: many
d_call: -

cdr3_aa: CASRLRGDWIGYTF
cdr3_nt: TGTGCCAGCAGACTCAGGGGGGATTGGATTGGCTACACCTTC
j_call: TRBJ1-2
v_call: TRBV2
clone_size: few
d_call: TRBD1

cdr3_aa: CASSYGAGVNSPLHF
cdr3_nt: TGTGCCAGCAGTTACGGGGCAGGGGTTAATTCACCCCTCCACTTT
j_call: TRBJ1-6
v_call: TRBV6-2/TRBV6-3
clone_size: once
d_call: -

cdr3_aa: CAIVGRDYGYTF
cdr3_nt: TGTGCCATTGTAGGCAGGGACTATGGCTACACCTTC
j_call: TRBJ1-2
v_call: TRBV7-2
clone_size: -
d_call: -